These 27 T cell receptor beta chains were sequenced from one sample in a study of response to subunit inactivated influenza vaccine. MiXCR was run by TCRdb on the RT-PCR reads, yielding one entry per CDR3 protein. This sample has about 540,000 distinct CDR3 sequences; approximately 15% occur once, and the top ten carry 11%. Sequencing was performed on PBMCs from blood, taken 11 to 12 days after vaccination. The receptors were gathered from a man aged 50 to 60 who received an inactivated influenza vaccine.

The chain is built from TRBV7-9 and TRBJ1-1, with D hard to call. V lost 5 bases and J lost 1, with 8 bases in between. Per the germline V gene, CDR1 is SEHNR and CDR2 is FQNEAQ (reference sequence). The CDR3 runs 13 residues. The CDR3, as DNA: TGTGCCAGCAGCGGAGGACCGAACACTGAAGCTTTCTTT. It translates to CASSGGPNTEAFF.

V gene TRBV5-1 combines with J gene TRBJ1-6, with D tentatively TRBD1 (5 bases). Germline V gene sequence: CDR1 SGHRS, CDR2 YFSETQ. The CDR3 contains 15 residues. V lost 7 bases and J lost 7, with 18 bases in between. The CDR3 coding sequence is TGCGCCAGCCGCCCCCTGGGGGTGCGGAATTCACCCCTCCACTTT. Residues: CASRPLGVRNSPLHF.

This clonotype was seen once. The chain links TRBV6-2 or TRBV6-3 to TRBJ2-6; no clear D gene. The CDR3 runs 15 residues. Between the trimmed V and J ends, which lost 6 bases and 0 bases, there was a span of 9 bases. Germline V gives CDR1 MNHEY, CDR2 SVGEGT. CDR3: CASSETDSGANVLTF. The CDR3 DNA sequence: TGTGCCAGCAGCGAGACGGACTCTGGGGCCAACGTCCTGACTTTC.

V gene TRBV12-3 or TRBV12-4 combines with J gene TRBJ2-1; maybe TRBD2 (5 bases). Trimming shortened V by 3 bases and J by 0 bases, and 12 bases separated the two germline ends. This CDR3 contains 16 residues. Here the CDR3 DNA reads TGTGCCAGCAGTTTCGGACTTACTAGCTCCTACAATGAGCAGTTCTTC. The encoded protein is CASSFGLTSSYNEQFF.

This clonotype was picked up a small number of times. This chain connects TRBV28 to TRBJ2-7; D is ambiguous. Germline V gene sequence: CDR1 MDHEN, CDR2 SYDVKM. The CDR3 contains 12 residues. Trimming cost V 7 bases and J 2 bases, with 9 bases left between them. DNA for the CDR3: TGTGCCAGCATCGGAGCTACCTACGAGCAGTACTTC. Translation gives CASIGATYEQYF.

This chain connects TRBV6-2 or TRBV6-3 to TRBJ2-7, with 9 bases that match TRBD1. The V gene end was trimmed by 6 bases and the J gene end by 3 bases; junction bases not matched to a gene: 9. Germline CDR1 is MNHEY and CDR2 is SVGEGT. The length of the CDR3 is 15 residues. In DNA, the CDR3 is TGTGCCAGCAGACTTACAGGGGGCGAGAACTACGAGCAGTACTTC. As protein: CASRLTGGENYEQYF.

This clonotype was found a few times. The chain uses TRBV7-8 and TRBJ2-1; a weak D match, TRBD2 (5 bases). Germline loops: CDR1 SGHVS, CDR2 FQNEAQ. CDR3 length: 13 amino acids. V was clipped by 1 base and J by 8 bases, with 9 bases between them. Here the CDR3 reads CASSLGSSYEQFF. CDR3 DNA sequence: TGTGCCAGCAGCTTAGGTTCTAGCTATGAGCAGTTCTTC.

A few counts support this clonotype. The CDR3 bases are TGTGCCAGCAGTTCCCCTTCGGGAGGAGCGAACACTGAAGCTTTCTTT. It encodes CASSSPSGGANTEAFF. The chain uses TRBV28 and TRBJ1-1; D is unclear. CDR3 size: 16 residues. From germline, CDR1 is MDHEN and CDR2 SYDVKM. The V and J ends lost 4 bases and 1 base respectively, with 16 bases between them. Using reference TRBV28 and TRBJ1-1 for the parts outside the CDR3, the full variable domain is DVKVTQSSRYLVKRTGEKVFLECVQDMDHENMFWYRQDPGLGLRLIYFSYDVKMKEKGDIPEGYSVSREKKERFSLILESASTNQTSMYLCASSSPSGGANTEAFFGQGTRLTVV.

The chain links TRBV4-2 to TRBJ2-1; tentatively, D is TRBD2 (6 bases). The germline CDR1 and CDR2 sequences are LGHNA and YNFKEQ. Trimming removed 2 bases from V and 4 bases from J, with 12 bases in between. CDR3 length: 15 residues. CDR3 coding DNA: TGTGCCAGCAGCCAATTGAAGAGCGGGTACAATGAGCAGTTCTTC. It encodes CASSQLKSGYNEQFF.

This clonotype has only a few counts. The chain uses TRBV10-3 and TRBJ2-7; possibly TRBD1 for D (5 bases). The V end lost 10 bases, the J end lost 6 bases, and 19 bases lay between the germline ends. Germline V gene lookup returns CDR1 ENHRY and CDR2 SYGVKD. The CDR3 is 13 residues long. DNA for the CDR3: TGTGCCACGATGCCCCCAGGGTATAGCGAGCAGTACTTC. Encoded protein: CATMPPGYSEQYF.

This clonotype occurred a few times. The genes are TRBV5-1 and TRBJ2-7; no clear D. The ends were cut back, 0 bases at V and 4 bases at J, with 11 bases in the middle. The CDR3 is 14 residues long. In germline, CDR1 is SGHRS, CDR2 YFSETQ. CDR3 in DNA: TGCGCCAGCAGCTTGGAACCTGAACTATACGAGCAGTACTTC. Its translation is CASSLEPELYEQYF. Based on the CDR3 plus reference TRBV5-1 and TRBJ2-7, the full variable domain is KAGVTQTPRYLIKTRGQQVTLSCSPISGHRSVSWYQQTPGQGLQFLFEYFSETQRNKGNFPGRFSGRQFSNSRSEMNVSTLELGDSALYLCASSLEPELYEQYFGPGTRLTVT.

This clonotype was observed many times. At one of its ends the junction is not consistent with the germline gene, which may arise from a read error. The chain employs TRBV12-3 or TRBV12-4 and TRBJ1-1, with D maybe TRBD1 (6 bases). CDR3 length: 12 amino acids. CDR3 in DNA: TGTGCCAGCAGCTTAGGGGGAGGTGAAGCTTTCTTT. Protein sequence: CASSLGGGEAFF.

The chain combines TRBV7-3 with TRBJ2-1; D gene ambiguous. V lost 6 bases and J lost 9, with 15 bases in between. CDR1 and CDR2 from the germline V gene are SGHTA and FQGTGA. The CDR3 covers 13 residues. In DNA form, the CDR3 reads TGTGCCAGCAGTTCTCTACTGGGGTCTGAGCAGTTCTTC. It specifies CASSSLLGSEQFF.

A few counts support this clonotype. The chain is built from TRBV7-9 and TRBJ1-4, with a possible D match to TRBD1 (6 bases). V was shortened by 2 bases and J by 6 bases, with 13 bases between the two germline ends. Germline V gives CDR1 SEHNR, CDR2 FQNEAQ (reference sequence). CDR3 length equals 15 residues. The CDR3 sequence is CASSLPTGLDEKLFF. In DNA form, the CDR3 reads TGTGCCAGCAGCTTACCGACAGGACTGGATGAAAAACTGTTTTTT.

The chain employs TRBV7-2 and TRBJ2-2; D ambiguous. The germline V gene has CDR1 SGHTA and CDR2 FQGNSA. CDR3 length equals 14 residues. The V and J ends lost 5 bases and 5 bases respectively, with 12 bases between them. The CDR3 here is CASSQRESTGELFF. CDR3 sequence (DNA): TGTGCCAGCAGCCAAAGAGAGTCTACCGGGGAGCTGTTTTTT.

The chain links TRBV7-2 to TRBJ2-4; D is unresolved. The CDR3 covers 15 residues. V lost 0 bases and J 0 bases, leaving 6 bases between the germline ends. CDR1 is SGHTA, CDR2 FQGNSA, per germline. CDR3 nucleotide sequence: TGTGCCAGCAGCTTAGCCGCCACAGCCAAAAACATTCAGTACTTC. This encodes CASSLAATAKNIQYF.

The chain couples TRBV15 to TRBJ2-1; 9 nucleotides align to TRBD1. CDR1 is LNHNV and CDR2 is YYDKDF in the germline V gene (reference sequence). Trimming took 0 bases from V and 4 from J; bases not matched to a gene: 4. The CDR3 spans 16 residues. CDR3 bases: TGTGCCACCAGCAGAGAAACCGGGACAGGGTACAATGAGCAGTTCTTC. It encodes CATSRETGTGYNEQFF. Together with reference TRBV15 and TRBJ2-1, the CDR3 gives the full variable domain: DAMVIQNPRYQVTQFGKPVTLSCSQTLNHNVMYWYQQKSSQAPKLLFHYYDKDFNNEADTPDNFQSRRPNTSFCFLDIRSPGLGDTAMYLCATSRETGTGYNEQFFGPGTRLTVL.

This clonotype was seen a handful of times. This sequence joins TRBV5-1 and TRBJ2-1; 7 bases line up with TRBD1. The CDR3 has 15 residues. Per the germline V gene, CDR1 is SGHRS and CDR2 is YFSETQ. V lost 5 bases, J lost 8 bases, and 13 bases stayed unmatched. CDR3 nucleotides: TGCGCCAGCAGGGTATCGGGACAGCCCGGGGATGAGCAGTTCTTC. This encodes CASRVSGQPGDEQFF.

The rearrangement links TRBV4-3 to TRBJ2-1; 7 nucleotides line up with TRBD2. CDR1 is LGHNA, CDR2 YSLEER, per germline. Losses at the gene ends were 0 bases for V and 10 bases for J; bases not matched to a gene: 15. The CDR3 consists of 17 residues. CDR3 bases: TGCGCCAGCAGCCAAGAAACACTCGCGGGAGTGGAGAAAGAGCAGTTCTTC. Translated: CASSQETLAGVEKEQFF.

This clonotype was observed many times. The J gene is TRBJ1-5, the V gene TRBV10-3, with TRBD1 as a possible D gene (5 bases). This CDR3 has 13 residues. Trimming removed 6 bases at V and 5 bases at J, with 11 bases between. Germline CDR1 is ENHRY and CDR2 is SYGVKD. This CDR3 reads CAIRQGIDQPQHF. CDR3 sequence (DNA): TGTGCCATCAGGCAGGGTATCGATCAGCCCCAGCATTTT.

This clonotype has ten or more counts. CDR3 DNA: TGTGCCAGCAGTTTGGGTCATACGCAGTATTTT. As protein: CASSLGHTQYF. The chain combines TRBV28 with TRBJ2-3; no firm D call. Germline-derived CDR1 and CDR2 are MDHEN and SYDVKM. Trimming shortened V by 3 bases and J by 7 bases, and 5 bases separated the two germline ends. This CDR3 has 11 residues.

As DNA, the CDR3 is TGCAGCGTTGAGACAGGTTTGGGGAGGGAAGCTTTCTTT. Translated, it gives CSVETGLGREAFF. The chain has TRBV29-1 and TRBJ1-1, with D perhaps matching TRBD1 (6 bases). The germline V gene has CDR1 SQVTM and CDR2 ANQGSEA. The CDR3 length is 13 residues. The V end was cut by 3 bases, the J end by 8 bases, with 16 bases between. Together with reference TRBV29-1 and TRBJ1-1, the CDR3 gives the full variable domain: SAVISQKPSRDICQRGTSLTIQCQVDSQVTMMFWYRQQPGQSLTLIATANQGSEATYESGFVIDKFPISRPNLTFSTLTVSNMSPEDSSIYLCSVETGLGREAFFGQGTRLTVV.

This clonotype was counted ten times or more. This rearrangement joins TRBV20-1 to TRBJ2-1, with D possibly being TRBD1 (6 bases). Germline V gene sequence: CDR1 DFQATT, CDR2 SNEGSKA (reference sequence). The CDR3 length is 14 residues. Trimming removed 3 bases at V and 4 bases at J, with 13 bases between. The CDR3 DNA follows: TGCAGTGCTAGTGAGGGACAAGAGTACAATGAGCAGTTCTTC. Amino acid sequence: CSASEGQEYNEQFF.

V and J are TRBV12-3 or TRBV12-4 and TRBJ2-7; no definite D call. V lost 4 bases and J lost 7, with 11 bases in between. The CDR3 totals 12 residues. The CDR3 region is CASSSRSAEQYF. The CDR3 DNA sequence: TGTGCCAGCAGTTCGAGATCGGCGGAGCAGTACTTC.

The V gene is TRBV7-8, the J gene TRBJ1-3, with 8 bases fitting TRBD1. The V gene end was trimmed by 5 bases and the J gene end by 0 bases; junction bases not matched to a gene: 6. CDR3 length equals 16 residues. Germline-derived CDR1 and CDR2 are SGHVS and FQNEAQ. This CDR3 is CASSQNTGGSGNTIYF. CDR3 sequence (DNA): TGTGCCAGCAGCCAGAATACAGGGGGCTCTGGAAACACCATATATTTT.

This chain connects TRBV7-8 to TRBJ2-2, with 7 bases lining up with TRBD2. J gave up 1 base and V 5 bases, and 10 bases lay outside the gene matches. This CDR3 comprises 17 residues. Germline CDR1 SGHVS, CDR2 FQNEAQ. The CDR3 coding sequence is TGTGCCAGCAGCCCCCGTTCGGGGGGATGGAACACCGGGGAGCTGTTTTTT. Amino acid sequence: CASSPRSGGWNTGELFF.

This clonotype appeared a few times. This chain joins TRBV28 and TRBJ2-1; D unresolved. Per the germline V gene, CDR1 is MDHEN and CDR2 is SYDVKM. V was shortened by 4 bases and J by 6 bases, with 10 bases between the two germline ends. This CDR3 has 13 amino acids. The CDR3 loop reads CASSSDTGNEQFF. The CDR3 DNA sequence: TGTGCCAGCAGTTCCGACACTGGCAATGAGCAGTTCTTC.